This T cell receptor beta chain was captured by sequencing in a study of PD-1 blockade in classical Hodgkin lymphoma. General observations from the study: Complete responders' diversity at baseline resembled that of newly diagnosed patients.

As regards this clone: Its antigen remains unidentified.

Specified time point: cycle 4 day 1 (C4D1), after six to seven weeks of nivolumab. Every one of the patients relapsed after autologous stem cell transplantation (brentuximab vedotin exposure was variable). Researchers report purifying CD4+ T cells from thawed PBMCs by magnetic negative selection. Trimming removed 2 bases from V and 2 bases from J, with 16 bases in between. Germline CDR1 is SGHRS and CDR2 is YFSETQ. The CDR3 runs to 16 residues. Only in-frame clones appear in the TCRdb table, and some are missing; sequencing was by immunoSEQ multiplex PCR. The data show 6,000 to 8,000 clones, approximately 89% seen once.

This sequence originates from a human donor with classical Hodgkin lymphoma. The material was CD4+ T cells from blood, obtained before the fourth cycle of nivolumab. The rearrangement joins TRBV5-1 to TRBJ2-5, with D tentatively TRBD2 (6 bases). CDR3 protein: CASSFSPGLSQETQYF. In nucleotides, the CDR3 is TGCGCCAGCAGCTTCTCCCCGGGACTCAGTCAAGAGACCCAGTACTTC.